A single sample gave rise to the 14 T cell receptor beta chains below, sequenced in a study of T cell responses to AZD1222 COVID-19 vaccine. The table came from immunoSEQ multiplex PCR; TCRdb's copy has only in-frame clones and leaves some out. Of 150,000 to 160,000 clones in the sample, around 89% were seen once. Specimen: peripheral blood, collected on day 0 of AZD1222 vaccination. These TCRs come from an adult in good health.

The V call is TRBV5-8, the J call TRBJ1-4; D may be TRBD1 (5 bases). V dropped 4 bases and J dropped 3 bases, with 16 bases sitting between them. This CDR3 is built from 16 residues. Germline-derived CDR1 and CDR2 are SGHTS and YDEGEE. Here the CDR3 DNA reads TGTGCCAGCAGCGGCTACTCAGGGAACTCTAATGAAAAACTGTTTTTT. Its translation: CASSGYSGNSNEKLFF.

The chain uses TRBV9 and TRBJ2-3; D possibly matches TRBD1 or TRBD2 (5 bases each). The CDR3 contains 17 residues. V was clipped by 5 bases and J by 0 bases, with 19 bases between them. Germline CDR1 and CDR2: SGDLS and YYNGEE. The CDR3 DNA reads TGTGCCAGCAGTCAAGGGACCGCACTGGGGAGCACAGATACGCAGTATTTT. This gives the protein CASSQGTALGSTDTQYF.

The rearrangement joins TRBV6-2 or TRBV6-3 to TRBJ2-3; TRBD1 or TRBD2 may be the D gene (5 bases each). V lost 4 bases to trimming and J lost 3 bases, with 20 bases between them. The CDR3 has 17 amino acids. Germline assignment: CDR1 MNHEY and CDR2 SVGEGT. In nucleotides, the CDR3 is TGTGCCAGCAGTTCCGCAGGGACCTCTCCTGGAACAGATACGCAGTATTTT. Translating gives CASSSAGTSPGTDTQYF.

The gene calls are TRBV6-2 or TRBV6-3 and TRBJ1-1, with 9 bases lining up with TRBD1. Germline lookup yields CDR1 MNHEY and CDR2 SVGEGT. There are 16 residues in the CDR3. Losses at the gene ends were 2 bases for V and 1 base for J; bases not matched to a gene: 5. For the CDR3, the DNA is TGTGCCAGCAGTTACATTCCGACAGGGGGGAACACTGAAGCTTTCTTT. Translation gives CASSYIPTGGNTEAFF.

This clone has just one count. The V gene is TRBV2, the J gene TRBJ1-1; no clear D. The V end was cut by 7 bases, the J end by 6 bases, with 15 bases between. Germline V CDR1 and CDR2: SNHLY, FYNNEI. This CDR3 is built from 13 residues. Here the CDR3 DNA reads TGTGCCAGCATCTCTCAGCCCGGGGCTGAAGCTTTCTTT. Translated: CASISQPGAEAFF.

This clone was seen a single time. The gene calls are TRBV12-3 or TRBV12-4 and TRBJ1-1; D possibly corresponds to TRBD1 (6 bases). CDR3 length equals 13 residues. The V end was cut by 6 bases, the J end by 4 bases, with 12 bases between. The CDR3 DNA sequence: TGTGCCAGCAGATACAGGGAGGTCACTGAAGCTTTCTTT. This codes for CASRYREVTEAFF.

In nucleotides, the CDR3 is TGCGCCAGCAGCCAAGATCGATCGGCAGGGGTCTATGGCTACACCTTC. It codes for CASSQDRSAGVYGYTF. The rearrangement joins TRBV4-3 to TRBJ1-2, with a weak D call TRBD1 (6 bases). The CDR3 runs 16 residues. V gave up 0 bases and J gave up 4 bases, with 15 bases separating them. Germline CDR1 and CDR2: LGHNA and YSLEER.

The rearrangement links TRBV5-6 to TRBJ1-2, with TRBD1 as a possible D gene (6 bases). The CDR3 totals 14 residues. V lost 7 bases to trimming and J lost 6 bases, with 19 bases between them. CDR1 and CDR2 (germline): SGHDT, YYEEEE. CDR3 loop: CASSRYREYHGYTF. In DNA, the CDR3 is TGTGCCAGCTCGCGGTACAGGGAATATCATGGCTACACCTTC.

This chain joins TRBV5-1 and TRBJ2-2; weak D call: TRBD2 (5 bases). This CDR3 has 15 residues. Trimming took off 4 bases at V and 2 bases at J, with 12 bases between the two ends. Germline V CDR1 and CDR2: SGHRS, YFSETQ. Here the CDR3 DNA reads TGCGCCAGCAGCCCTAGCAGCCCCAACACCGGGGAGCTGTTTTTT. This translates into CASSPSSPNTGELFF.

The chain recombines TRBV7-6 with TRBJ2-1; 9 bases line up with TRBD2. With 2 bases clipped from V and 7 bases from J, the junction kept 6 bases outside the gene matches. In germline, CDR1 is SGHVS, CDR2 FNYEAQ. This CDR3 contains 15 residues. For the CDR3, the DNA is TGTGCCAGCAGCTTAAGGGCGGGGGGGCTAAATGAGCAGTTCTTC. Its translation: CASSLRAGGLNEQFF.

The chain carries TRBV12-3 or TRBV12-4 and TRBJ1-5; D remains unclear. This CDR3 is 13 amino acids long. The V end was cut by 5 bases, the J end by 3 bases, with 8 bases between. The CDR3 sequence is CASSTGDNQPQHF. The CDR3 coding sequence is TGTGCCAGCAGTACCGGGGACAATCAGCCCCAGCATTTT.

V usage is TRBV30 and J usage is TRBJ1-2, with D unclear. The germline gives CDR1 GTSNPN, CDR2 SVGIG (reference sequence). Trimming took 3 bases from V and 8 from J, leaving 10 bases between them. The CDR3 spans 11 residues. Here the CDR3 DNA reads TGTGCCTGGAGCCTGGATGTGGGCTACACCTTC. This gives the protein CAWSLDVGYTF.

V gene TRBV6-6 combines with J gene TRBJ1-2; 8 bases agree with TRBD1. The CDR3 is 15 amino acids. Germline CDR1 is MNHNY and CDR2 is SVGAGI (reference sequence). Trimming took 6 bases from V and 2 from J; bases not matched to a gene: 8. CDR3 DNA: TGTGCCAGCAGGACGGGACAGGCTCTCAACTATGGCTACACCTTC. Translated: CASRTGQALNYGYTF.

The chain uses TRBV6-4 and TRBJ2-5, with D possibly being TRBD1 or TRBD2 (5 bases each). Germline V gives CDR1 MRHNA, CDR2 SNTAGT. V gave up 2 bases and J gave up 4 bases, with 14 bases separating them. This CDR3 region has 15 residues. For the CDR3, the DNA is TGTGCCAGCAGTGACCGCAAAGCAGGGAGAGAGACCCAGTACTTC. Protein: CASSDRKAGRETQYF.